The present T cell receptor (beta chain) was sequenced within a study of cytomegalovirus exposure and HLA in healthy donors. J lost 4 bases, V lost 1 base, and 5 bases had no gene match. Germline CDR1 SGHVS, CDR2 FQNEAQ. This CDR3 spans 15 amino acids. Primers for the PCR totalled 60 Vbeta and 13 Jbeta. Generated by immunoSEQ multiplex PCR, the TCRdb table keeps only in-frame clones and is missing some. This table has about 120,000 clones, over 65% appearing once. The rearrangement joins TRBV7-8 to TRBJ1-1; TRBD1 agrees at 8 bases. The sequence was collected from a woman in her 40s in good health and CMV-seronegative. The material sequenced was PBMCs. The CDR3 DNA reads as TGTGCCAGCAGCTTAGACAGGGGGGGTGCCACTGAAGCTTTCTTT. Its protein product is CASSLDRGGATEAFF.